The 6 T cell receptor beta chains reported below all come from one sample, sequenced in a study of beta chain features in type 1 diabetes. Study-level findings and limits: Shortening of TCRB CDR3s, moderate but significant, appeared in all four CD4+ subsets of Type 1 diabetes patients.

Their antigens are not known. Expressed TCRB transcripts got sequenced, as all isolated RNA was reverse transcribed. TCRdb's copy holds only in-frame clones and misses some; the assay was immunoSEQ multiplex PCR. The sample holds fewer than 300,000 clones, roughly 21% seen once. Sequences were obtained from naive CD4+ T cells from blood. Every receptor here comes from a woman aged 40-49 years with type 1 diabetes.

Only a few counts were recorded for this clone. The chain joins TRBV11-1 to TRBJ1-1; TRBD1 aligns across 10 bases. From germline, CDR1 is SGHAT and CDR2 FQDESV (reference sequence). V was clipped by 7 bases and J by 0 bases; unmatched bases: 8. This CDR3 contains 16 residues. CDR3 loop: CASKGRDRGLNTEAFF. CDR3 DNA: TGTGCCAGCAAGGGCCGGGACAGGGGATTGAACACTGAAGCTTTCTTT.

On this clone itself: Other nucleotide sequences from this sample produce the same CDR3. This chain connects TRBV6-5 to TRBJ1-5; D perhaps matches TRBD1 (5 bases). The CDR3 spans 14 residues. The V end was cut by 2 bases, the J end by 1 base, with 6 bases between. The germline gives CDR1 MNHEY, CDR2 SVGAGI. The CDR3 spells CASSYGASNQPQHF. CDR3 bases: TGTGCCAGCAGTTACGGGGCGAGCAATCAGCCCCAGCATTTT.

This clone appeared once. Additional DNA sequences in this sample encode the identical CDR3. The chain has TRBV9 and TRBJ2-3; tentatively, D is TRBD2 (5 bases). V was clipped by 2 bases and J by 4 bases, with 11 bases between them. The CDR3 has 14 amino acids. Germline V gene data show CDR1 as SGDLS and CDR2 as YYNGEE. The CDR3 bases are TGTGCCAGCAGCGTCGGAGGAGGTTCAGATACGCAGTATTTT. Its protein is CASSVGGGSDTQYF.

This clone appeared a few times. The chain combines TRBV6-5 with TRBJ1-6, with D tentatively TRBD1 (5 bases). Germline V CDR1 and CDR2: MNHEY, SVGAGI. The V and J ends lost 8 bases and 7 bases respectively, with 15 bases between them. The CDR3 runs to 14 residues. In DNA, the CDR3 is TGTGCCAGCGCTGGAGGGGCTGGAAATTCACCCCTCCACTTT. Its translation: CASAGGAGNSPLHF.

This clone has just a few counts. The chain couples TRBV18 to TRBJ2-7; TRBD1 is a possible D gene (5 bases). The germline V and J ends were trimmed by 6 bases and 0 bases, with 15 bases remaining between them. The CDR3 spans 15 residues. Germline V gives CDR1 KGHSH, CDR2 LQKENI. The CDR3 spells CASSPYRRSSYEQYF. The CDR3 DNA follows: TGTGCCAGCTCCCCGTACAGGCGGAGCTCCTACGAGCAGTACTTC.

This clone was seen a few times. The J gene is TRBJ1-2, the V gene TRBV15, with D possibly TRBD1 on 5 matching bases. This CDR3 contains 12 residues. Germline V gene sequence: CDR1 LNHNV, CDR2 YYDKDF (reference sequence). V was cut by 5 bases and J by 4 bases, with 8 bases left in between. The CDR3 sequence is CATSSQGYGYTF. In DNA form, the CDR3 reads TGTGCCACCAGCTCCCAGGGCTATGGCTACACCTTC.